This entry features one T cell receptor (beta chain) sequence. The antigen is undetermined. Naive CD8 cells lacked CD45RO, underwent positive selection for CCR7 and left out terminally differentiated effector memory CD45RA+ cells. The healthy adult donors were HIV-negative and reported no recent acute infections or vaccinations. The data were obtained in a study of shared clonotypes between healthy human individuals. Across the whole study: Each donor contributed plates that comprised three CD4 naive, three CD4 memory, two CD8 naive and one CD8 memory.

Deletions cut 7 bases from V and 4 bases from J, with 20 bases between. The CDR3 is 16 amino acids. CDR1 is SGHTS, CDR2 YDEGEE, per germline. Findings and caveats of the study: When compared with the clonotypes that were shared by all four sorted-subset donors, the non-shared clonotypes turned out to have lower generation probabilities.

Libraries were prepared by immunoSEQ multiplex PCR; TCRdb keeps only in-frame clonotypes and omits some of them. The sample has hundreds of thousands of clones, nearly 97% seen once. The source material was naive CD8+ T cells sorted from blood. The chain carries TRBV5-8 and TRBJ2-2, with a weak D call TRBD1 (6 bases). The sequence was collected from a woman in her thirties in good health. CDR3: CASGTGTPYLTGELFF. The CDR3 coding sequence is TGTGCCAGCGGAACGGGGACACCTTACCTCACCGGGGAGCTGTTTTTT.